Each of the 19 T cell receptor beta chains below was sequenced from the same sample in a study of cytomegalovirus exposure and HLA in healthy donors. PCR primers comprised 60 Vbeta and 13 Jbeta primers. Profiled with immunoSEQ multiplex PCR; TCRdb holds only in-frame clones, not every one. The sample holds around 140,000 clones. Sequencing used PBMCs. The receptors derive from a male donor in good health and CMV-seronegative.

This chain uses TRBV19 with TRBJ2-6, with 7 bases that match TRBD1. The ends lost 5 bases at V and 0 bases at J; junction bases unmatched: 1. CDR1 and CDR2 (germline): LNHDA, SQIVND (reference sequence). The length of the CDR3 is 15 residues. CDR3 bases: TGTGCCAGTAGTGGGACAGTCTCTGGGGCCAACGTCCTGACTTTC. This codes for CASSGTVSGANVLTF.

The chain combines TRBV4-2 with TRBJ1-1; D remains ambiguous. CDR1 and CDR2 (germline): LGHNA, YNFKEQ. V dropped 1 base and J dropped 2 bases, with 8 bases sitting between them. This CDR3 comprises 14 residues. The CDR3 nucleotides are TGTGCCAGCAGCCAAGGCCCAGTCAACACTGAAGCTTTCTTT. This codes for CASSQGPVNTEAFF.

The chain carries TRBV28 and TRBJ1-5; perhaps TRBD1 as D (6 bases). The CDR3 totals 15 residues. CDR1 and CDR2 from the germline V gene are MDHEN and SYDVKM. Trimming pared 5 bases from V and 1 base from J, leaving 12 bases between. CDR3 protein: CASSPGERSNQPQHF. The CDR3 DNA sequence: TGTGCCAGCAGTCCAGGGGAGCGGAGCAATCAGCCCCAGCATTTT.

The chain joins TRBV7-2 to TRBJ2-7, with TRBD1 identical over 7 bases. The CDR3 sequence is 15 residues long. V was clipped by 4 bases and J by 0 bases; unmatched bases: 6. Looked up from germline, CDR1 is SGHTA and CDR2 is FQGNSA. DNA for the CDR3: TGTGCCAGCAGCTCCAGGGGGTACAGCTCCTACGAGCAGTACTTC. The encoded protein is CASSSRGYSSYEQYF.

CDR3 DNA sequence: TGTGCCAGCAGCTCCTCCAGATCCCAAGAGACCCAGTACTTC. Its protein product is CASSSSRSQETQYF. The V gene is TRBV11-3, the J gene TRBJ2-5, with D unresolved. Per the germline V gene, CDR1 is SGHNT and CDR2 is YENEEA. The CDR3 is made up of 14 amino acids. V was pared by 4 bases and J by 1 base, with 10 bases between.

The rearrangement uses TRBV27 and TRBJ1-5; no definite D call. V was trimmed by 5 bases and J by 0 bases, leaving 14 bases between them. CDR1 is MNHEY, CDR2 SMNVEV, per germline (reference sequence). The CDR3 totals 16 residues. CDR3 coding DNA: TGTGCCAGCAGTCCCGGCGGGTTCCTTAGCAATCAGCCCCAGCATTTT. Translated: CASSPGGFLSNQPQHF.

V gene TRBV27 combines with J gene TRBJ2-7; the match to TRBD2 covers 13 bases. Germline CDR1 reads MNHEY; CDR2 reads SMNVEV (reference sequence). J lost 4 bases, V lost 6 bases, and 3 bases had no gene match. This CDR3 comprises 14 residues. The CDR3: CASRLAGGLYEQYF. The CDR3 nucleotides are TGTGCCAGCAGACTAGCGGGAGGGTTGTACGAGCAGTACTTC.

This rearrangement joins TRBV19 to TRBJ2-1; D ambiguous. Germline V lookup: CDR1 LNHDA, CDR2 SQIVND (reference sequence). V was trimmed by 3 bases and J by 6 bases, leaving 9 bases between them. The CDR3 has 13 amino acids. In nucleotides, the CDR3 is TGTGCCAGTAGTATGTCACCAGTCAATGAGCAGTTCTTC. It encodes CASSMSPVNEQFF.

V is TRBV6-5 and J is TRBJ1-1; D remains unclear. Between the trimmed V and J ends, which lost 5 bases and 4 bases, there was a span of 5 bases. The germline gives CDR1 MNHEY, CDR2 SVGAGI. The CDR3 contains 11 residues. CDR3 protein: CASSNSTEAFF. CDR3 nucleotides: TGTGCCAGCAGTAACAGCACTGAAGCTTTCTTT.

The J gene is TRBJ1-6, the V gene TRBV7-2, with 8 bases that match TRBD1. The CDR3 sequence is 14 residues long. Trimming at V came to 5 bases and at J to 10 bases, leaving 7 bases not matched to a gene. CDR1 is SGHTA, CDR2 FQGNSA, per germline. The CDR3 sequence is CASSPGSGGSPLHF. The DNA for the CDR3 is TGTGCCAGCAGCCCCGGGTCAGGGGGCTCACCCCTCCACTTT.

The chain joins TRBV28 to TRBJ2-7; D might be TRBD2 (5 bases). CDR1 is MDHEN and CDR2 is SYDVKM in the germline V gene. Between the trimmed V and J ends, which lost 6 bases and 4 bases, there was a span of 19 bases. The CDR3 is 15 residues long. The CDR3 sequence: CASRPGNTLTYEQYF. CDR3 DNA: TGTGCCAGCAGGCCCGGGAACACCTTAACATACGAGCAGTACTTC.

V and J are TRBV9 and TRBJ1-1; D is unclear. Germline CDR1 SGDLS, CDR2 YYNGEE. Trimming took off 4 bases at V and 8 bases at J, with 9 bases between the two ends. The CDR3 extends over 11 amino acids. The chain's CDR3 is CASSTGEEAFF. CDR3 DNA sequence: TGTGCCAGCAGCACCGGAGAAGAAGCTTTCTTT. The whole variable domain, remainder taken from reference TRBV9 and TRBJ1-1, is DSGVTQTPKHLITATGQRVTLRCSPRSGDLSVYWYQQSLDQGLQFLIQYYNGEERAKGNILERFSAQQFPDLHSELNLSSLELGDSALYFCASSTGEEAFFGQGTRLTVV.

The chain combines TRBV2 with TRBJ1-2; 9 nucleotides match TRBD1. There are 14 residues in the CDR3. Trimming removed 7 bases from V and 8 bases from J; junction bases left unmatched: 11. CDR1 is SNHLY, CDR2 FYNNEI, per germline. The CDR3 nucleotides are TGTGCCAGCATCCGCACCGGGACAGGGAGCGGCTACACCTTC. This sequence encodes CASIRTGTGSGYTF.

This rearrangement joins TRBV6-5 to TRBJ2-7; TRBD1 aligns across 7 bases. This CDR3 is 14 amino acids long. Looked up from germline, CDR1 is MNHEY and CDR2 is SVGAGI. V was pared by 5 bases and J by 1 base, with 5 bases of the junction left unmatched. The CDR3 sequence: CASSQTGFSYEQYF. Written as DNA, the CDR3 is TGTGCCAGCAGTCAGACAGGGTTTTCCTACGAGCAGTACTTC.

V and J are TRBV9 and TRBJ2-7, with 10 positions matching TRBD1. This CDR3 has 15 residues. After removal of 0 bases from V and 7 bases from J, the junction contained 7 bases not matched to a gene. CDR1 is SGDLS and CDR2 is YYNGEE in the germline V gene. Here the CDR3 reads CASSVGGTGVGEQYF. DNA of the CDR3: TGTGCCAGCAGCGTAGGGGGGACAGGGGTAGGAGAGCAGTACTTC.

This chain joins TRBV27 and TRBJ1-1, with 8 bases aligning to TRBD1. Germline V gene lookup returns CDR1 MNHEY and CDR2 SMNVEV (reference sequence). J lost 9 bases, V lost 2 bases, and 11 bases had no gene match. The CDR3 is made up of 15 amino acids. CDR3 sequence: CASSLLQGARNQAFF. CDR3 sequence (DNA): TGTGCCAGCAGTTTACTCCAGGGGGCTCGGAATCAAGCTTTCTTT.

This chain links TRBV2 with TRBJ2-2; TRBD1 matches at 7 bases. The CDR3 contains 14 residues. Germline CDR1 reads SNHLY; CDR2 reads FYNNEI. After removal of 7 bases from V and 2 bases from J, the junction contained 4 bases not matched to a gene. In DNA, the CDR3 is TGTGCCAGCAAAGGACAGGATAACACCGGGGAGCTGTTTTTT. It yields the protein CASKGQDNTGELFF.

The chain couples TRBV9 to TRBJ2-7; 9 bases match TRBD1. V gave up 0 bases and J gave up 5 bases; unmatched junction bases: 18. Per the germline V gene, CDR1 is SGDLS and CDR2 is YYNGEE. This CDR3 has 19 residues. The CDR3: CASSVGPRQGGWLVNEQYF. The CDR3 nucleotides read TGTGCCAGCAGCGTAGGTCCTCGACAGGGGGGATGGCTCGTAAACGAGCAGTACTTC.

The chain combines TRBV5-6 with TRBJ1-4, with D perhaps TRBD1 (6 bases). Trimming took off 1 base at V and 8 bases at J, with 15 bases between the two ends. This CDR3 has 15 residues. Germline CDR1 reads SGHDT; CDR2 reads YYEEEE. CDR3 in DNA: TGTGCCAGCAGCTTGACGGGGGGCGCGAACGAAAAACTGTTTTTT. Translating it yields CASSLTGGANEKLFF. Full variable domain (remainder filled in from reference TRBV5-6 and TRBJ1-4): DAGVTQSPTHLIKTRGQQVTLRCSPKSGHDTVSWYQQALGQGPQFIFQYYEEEERQRGNFPDRFSGHQFPNYSSELNVNALLLGDSALYLCASSLTGGANEKLFFGSGTQLSVL.